Shown below are 21 T cell receptor beta chains from a single sample sequenced in a study of tumour-infiltrating T cells in Burkitt lymphoma. Method: immunoSEQ multiplex PCR; TCRdb's copy keeps in-frame clones and lacks some. Altogether around 8,000 clones are present, around 70% being singletons, with the ten largest covering approximately 39%. Sequencing input: tumor tissue. The receptors were sampled from a human donor with diffuse large B-cell lymphoma.

The chain carries TRBV5-1 and TRBJ1-2, with 8 bases fitting TRBD1. Unmatched junction bases numbered 3, after V lost 1 base and J lost 4 bases. CDR1 and CDR2 from the germline V gene are SGHRS and YFSETQ. The CDR3 runs to 14 residues. CDR3 coding DNA: TGCGCCAGCAGCTTGAATACAGGGGGCTATGGCTACACCTTC. Translation: CASSLNTGGYGYTF. The variable domain in full, completed from reference TRBV5-1 and TRBJ1-2, reads KAGVTQTPRYLIKTRGQQVTLSCSPISGHRSVSWYQQTPGQGLQFLFEYFSETQRNKGNFPGRFSGRQFSNSRSEMNVSTLELGDSALYLCASSLNTGGYGYTFGSGTRLTVV.

This chain joins TRBV13 and TRBJ2-7; a weak D match, TRBD2 (6 bases). V lost 1 base and J lost 0, with 10 bases in between. Germline values: CDR1 PRHDT, CDR2 FYEKMQ (reference sequence). This CDR3 has 15 amino acids. CDR3 in amino acids: CASSLEGLGSYEQYF. CDR3 nucleotide sequence: TGTGCCAGCAGCTTAGAGGGACTTGGCTCCTACGAGCAGTACTTC.

This clone was detected a few times. The chain couples TRBV10-1 to TRBJ1-1; no definite D call. The CDR3 spans 13 residues. The germline V and J ends were trimmed by 2 bases and 0 bases, with 4 bases remaining between them. Germline CDR1 reads WNHNN; CDR2 reads SYGVQD (reference sequence). The CDR3 coding sequence is TGCGCCAGCAGTGAGGCTTTGAACACTGAAGCTTTCTTT. This gives the protein CASSEALNTEAFF.

In this sample, this clone turned up once. This chain uses TRBV5-1 with TRBJ1-3; 12 positions match TRBD1. The length of the CDR3 is 17 residues. Germline loops: CDR1 SGHRS, CDR2 YFSETQ. The junction had 6 bases not matched to a gene; V was cut back by 0 bases and J by 5 bases. The chain's CDR3 is CASSLEGGTGGRNTIYF. For the CDR3, the DNA is TGCGCCAGCAGCTTGGAGGGAGGGACAGGGGGCCGAAACACCATATATTTT.

The CDR3 is CASKPPGLANTGELFF. The DNA of the CDR3 is TGCGCCAGCAAACCCCCGGGACTAGCGAACACCGGGGAGCTGTTTTTT. The chain carries TRBV5-1 and TRBJ2-2; 8 bases map to TRBD2. This CDR3 has 16 residues. Germline CDR1 SGHRS, CDR2 YFSETQ. Trimming removed 6 bases from V and 0 bases from J; junction bases left unmatched: 7.

The rearrangement uses TRBV5-1 and TRBJ2-3; no definite D call. This CDR3 has 14 residues. Looked up from germline, CDR1 is SGHRS and CDR2 is YFSETQ. V dropped 3 bases and J dropped 4 bases, with 12 bases sitting between them. The CDR3 nucleotides are TGCGCCAGCAGCTCCGGACCTACCTCAGATACGCAGTATTTT. Amino acid sequence: CASSSGPTSDTQYF.

This clone was detected a few times. The CDR3 loop is CASSDLTGFGSPLHF. CDR3 DNA: TGTGCCAGCAGCGATCTCACAGGGTTTGGTTCACCCCTCCACTTT. The chain links TRBV11-2 to TRBJ1-6; tentative D call: TRBD1 (6 bases). This CDR3 has 15 residues. Between the trimmed V and J ends, which lost 5 bases and 9 bases, there was a span of 17 bases. The germline V gene encodes CDR1 SGHAT and CDR2 FQNNGV.

This clone has a handful of counts. J is TRBJ1-6 and V is TRBV5-4, with D possibly TRBD1 on 6 matching bases. CDR3 length: 14 residues. The V end lost 4 bases, the J end lost 7 bases, and 12 bases lay between the germline ends. Germline CDR1 reads SGHNT; CDR2 reads YYREEE (reference sequence). The CDR3 reads CASSLRTENSPLHF. The CDR3 bases are TGTGCCAGCAGCCTCCGGACAGAGAATTCACCCCTCCACTTT.

V gene TRBV7-8 combines with J gene TRBJ2-3; D is uncertain. The V end lost 1 base, the J end lost 6 bases, and 5 bases lay between the germline ends. The CDR3 totals 12 residues. CDR1 SGHVS and CDR2 FQNEAQ come from the germline V gene. CDR3 protein: CASSLVPDTQYF. CDR3 DNA sequence: TGTGCCAGCAGCTTAGTGCCGGATACGCAGTATTTT.

This clone occurred a few times. This chain joins TRBV6-5 and TRBJ2-1, with 11 nucleotides matching TRBD2. CDR1 and CDR2 from the germline V gene are MNHEY and SVGAGI. This CDR3 comprises 15 residues. Trimming at V came to 7 bases and at J to 4 bases, leaving 6 bases not matched to a gene. The CDR3 loop reads CASTSTSGTYNEQFF. The CDR3 DNA is TGTGCCAGCACCTCGACTAGCGGGACATACAATGAGCAGTTCTTC.

The chain links TRBV18 to TRBJ2-3; 7 bases are a match to TRBD1. Losses at the gene ends were 3 bases for V and 0 bases for J; bases not matched to a gene: 6. CDR1 and CDR2 from the germline V gene are KGHSH and LQKENI. This CDR3 is built from 16 residues. CDR3 DNA: TGTGCCAGCTCACCTCGGACAGGTACTAGCACAGATACGCAGTATTTT. It specifies CASSPRTGTSTDTQYF.

The chain is built from TRBV14 and TRBJ2-6, with 7 bases identical to TRBD1. Germline V CDR1 and CDR2: SGHDN, FVKESK. Unmatched junction bases numbered 8, after V lost 1 base and J lost 2 bases. The CDR3 consists of 18 residues. The CDR3 sequence: CASSQAFSTGAGANVLTF. As DNA, the CDR3 is TGTGCCAGCAGCCAAGCTTTCTCCACAGGGGCTGGGGCCAACGTCCTGACTTTC. Using reference TRBV14 and TRBJ2-6 for the parts outside the CDR3, the full variable domain is EAGVTQFPSHSVIEKGQTVTLRCDPISGHDNLYWYRRVMGKEIKFLLHFVKESKQDESGMPNNRFLAERTGGTYSTLKVQPAELEDSGVYFCASSQAFSTGAGANVLTFGAGSRLTVL.

Only one count was recorded for this clone. This chain connects TRBV5-4 to TRBJ1-1; maybe TRBD1 (5 bases). The CDR3 loop spans 16 amino acids. Germline V gene sequence: CDR1 SGHNT, CDR2 YYREEE (reference sequence). V lost 0 bases, J lost 5 bases, and 17 bases lay in between. The CDR3 loop is CASSLGGLAGRTEAFF. The CDR3 region has the DNA TGTGCCAGCAGCTTGGGGGGCCTGGCAGGGAGGACTGAAGCTTTCTTT.

Only a few counts were recorded for this clone. This chain links TRBV10-3 with TRBJ2-2; D ambiguous. This CDR3 contains 15 residues. V lost 3 bases and J 0 bases, leaving 8 bases between the germline ends. Germline V gene data show CDR1 as ENHRY and CDR2 as SYGVKD. The CDR3 DNA sequence: TGTGCCATCAGTGAAGGTCCCGCGAACACCGGGGAGCTGTTTTTT. Translating gives CAISEGPANTGELFF.

In its sample, this clone was seen a few times. The J gene is TRBJ2-1, the V gene TRBV4-1; D is undetermined. Per the germline V gene, CDR1 is MGHRA and CDR2 is YSYEKL. Trimming removed 0 bases at V and 3 bases at J, with 9 bases between. The CDR3 consists of 15 residues. The CDR3 sequence is CASSQDQGLYNEQFF. CDR3 nucleotides: TGCGCCAGCAGCCAAGACCAAGGCCTCTACAATGAGCAGTTCTTC.

The chain carries TRBV18 and TRBJ1-1; D is undetermined. Germline V CDR1 and CDR2: KGHSH, LQKENI. The CDR3 consists of 15 residues. V was cut by 3 bases and J by 0 bases, with 11 bases left in between. The CDR3 region has the DNA TGTGCCAGCTCACCGGATGCGGAGATGAACACTGAAGCTTTCTTT. Its protein product is CASSPDAEMNTEAFF.

The rearrangement joins TRBV7-6 to TRBJ1-1; maybe TRBD1 (5 bases). Trimming removed 4 bases from V and 1 base from J, with 16 bases in between. Germline V gene data show CDR1 as SGHVS and CDR2 as FNYEAQ. This CDR3 comprises 16 residues. CDR3 in amino acids: CASSSSSDIWNTEAFF. The CDR3 bases are TGTGCCAGCAGCTCCAGTTCGGACATCTGGAACACTGAAGCTTTCTTT.

This chain joins TRBV5-4 and TRBJ2-6; no clear D gene. V lost 0 bases, J lost 4 bases, and 11 bases lay in between. The CDR3 is 16 amino acids. Germline loops: CDR1 SGHNT, CDR2 YYREEE (reference sequence). The CDR3: CASSLVWATGANVLTF. The DNA for the CDR3 is TGTGCCAGCAGCTTGGTGTGGGCAACCGGGGCCAACGTCCTGACTTTC. The full variable domain, with the rest looked up from reference TRBV5-4 and TRBJ2-6, is ETGVTQSPTHLIKTRGQQVTLRCSSQSGHNTVSWYQQALGQGPQFIFQYYREEENGRGNFPPRFSGLQFPNYSSELNVNALELDDSALYLCASSLVWATGANVLTFGAGSRLTVL.

The rearrangement uses TRBV7-9 and TRBJ1-1, with D hard to call. Germline CDR1 reads SEHNR; CDR2 reads FQNEAQ (reference sequence). This CDR3 is 15 amino acids long. V lost 4 bases and J lost 5, with 17 bases in between. In nucleotides, the CDR3 is TGTGCCAGCAGCTCCGACCCGGGCGGGCGGACTGAAGCTTTCTTT. It translates to CASSSDPGGRTEAFF.

This clone was recorded only once. J is TRBJ2-7 and V is TRBV7-2; D gene uncertain. There are 13 residues in the CDR3. V lost 1 base and J 4 bases, leaving 8 bases between the germline ends. Germline V gene sequence: CDR1 SGHTA, CDR2 FQGNSA. The CDR3 protein is CASSLGGWYEQYF. In DNA form, the CDR3 reads TGTGCCAGCAGCTTAGGGGGTTGGTACGAGCAGTACTTC.

The chain recombines TRBV15 with TRBJ2-4; 9 nucleotides align to TRBD2. The CDR3 has 16 amino acids. Per germline, CDR1 LNHNV and CDR2 YYDKDF (reference sequence). After removal of 1 base from V and 0 bases from J, the junction contained 1 base not matched to a gene. The CDR3 DNA is TGTGCCACCAGCAGAGTAGCGGGGGTAGCCAAAAACATTCAGTACTTC. Translated, it gives CATSRVAGVAKNIQYF. The full variable domain, in which reference TRBV15 and TRBJ2-4 provide the parts outside the CDR3, is DAMVIQNPRYQVTQFGKPVTLSCSQTLNHNVMYWYQQKSSQAPKLLFHYYDKDFNNEADTPDNFQSRRPNTSFCFLDIRSPGLGDTAMYLCATSRVAGVAKNIQYFGAGTRLSVL.